This T cell receptor (beta chain) was found in a study of blood T cells in healthy people across ages. A second about 6 to 12 cycle PCR used barcoded and J-beta primers. Individual samples furnished no less than 3 million CDR3-containing paired-end reads apiece. TCRdb redid the calling of the 5' RACE reads with MiXCR, one entry per CDR3 protein. Counted here are around 940,000 distinct CDR3 sequences, roughly 51% occurring once; the ten biggest clones make up roughly a fifth. Samples had at least 6 million PBMCs isolated from them. The specimen sequenced was blood. The receptor was derived from a woman in her sixties or seventies in good health.

For the CDR3, the DNA is TGTGCCAGCAGCTTAGCTCGACTAGCCTTTAGCACAGATACGCAGTATTTT. Translating gives CASSLARLAFSTDTQYF. The chain has TRBV11-2 and TRBJ2-3; 7 nucleotides align to TRBD2. V lost 1 base to trimming and J lost 0 bases; unmatched junction nucleotides: 7. The germline CDR1 and CDR2 sequences are SGHAT and FQNNGV. The length of the CDR3 is 17 residues.